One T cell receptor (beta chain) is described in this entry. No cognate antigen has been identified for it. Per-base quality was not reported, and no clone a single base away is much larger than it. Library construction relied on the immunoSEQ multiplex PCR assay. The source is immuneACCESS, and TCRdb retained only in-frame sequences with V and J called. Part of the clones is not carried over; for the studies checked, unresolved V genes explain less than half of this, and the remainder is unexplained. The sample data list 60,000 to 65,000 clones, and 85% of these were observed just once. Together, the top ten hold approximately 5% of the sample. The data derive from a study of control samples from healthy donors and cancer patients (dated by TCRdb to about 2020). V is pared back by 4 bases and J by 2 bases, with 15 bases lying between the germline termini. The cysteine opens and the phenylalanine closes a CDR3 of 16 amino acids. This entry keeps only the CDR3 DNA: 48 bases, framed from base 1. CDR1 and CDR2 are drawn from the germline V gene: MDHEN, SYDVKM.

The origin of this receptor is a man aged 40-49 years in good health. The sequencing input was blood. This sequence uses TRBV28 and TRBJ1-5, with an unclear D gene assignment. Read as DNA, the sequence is TGTGCCAGCAGTTCGTGGGGAACAGATGGCAATCAGCCCCAGCATTTT. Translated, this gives CASSSWGTDGNQPQHF. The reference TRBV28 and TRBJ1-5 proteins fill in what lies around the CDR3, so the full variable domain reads DVKVTQSSRYLVKRTGEKVFLECVQDMDHENMFWYRQDPGLGLRLIYFSYDVKMKEKGDIPEGYSVSREKKERFSLILESASTNQTSMYLCASSSWGTDGNQPQHFGDGTRLSIL.